This T cell receptor beta chain was profiled in a study of T cells in Graves' hyperthyroidism and ophthalmopathy. Study-wide context: Blood from the periphery was taken at initial diagnosis, before any treatment.

Uncontrolled infections, other autoimmune diseases, pregnancy or lactation led to exclusion of patients. Clinical symptoms, serum thyroxine and TRAb, thyroid ultrasound and orbital computed tomography together formed the diagnostic basis. As concerns this clonotype: Its target is not known.

Points from the study as a whole: Expanded thyroid clonotypes (above 0.001) were mostly also found in blood.

Amplification of TCR beta CDR3 regions was performed using RNA transcripts as template. Initially, a first-round RT-PCR of the TCR CDR3 employed the HTBI primer set. TCRdb used MiXCR to reprocess the multiplex PCR reads, holding one entry per CDR3 protein. The repertoire holds around 300,000 distinct CDR3 sequences, with around 22% as singletons. Germline CDR1 reads LNHNV; CDR2 reads YYDKDF (reference sequence). The CDR3 has 14 residues. V lost 5 bases and J 6 bases, leaving 14 bases between the germline ends. This TCR was sampled from a man aged 30 to 39 with Graves' ophthalmopathy. Sequencing used blood. This chain joins TRBV15 and TRBJ2-1; tentatively, D is TRBD1 or TRBD2 (5 bases each). The CDR3 loop is CATSPGHRGNEQFF. CDR3 nucleotides: TGTGCCACCAGCCCGGGGCATCGTGGCAATGAGCAGTTCTTC.